The 26 T cell receptor beta chains in this list originate from one sample, sequenced in a study of Ad26.COV2.S vaccination and SARS-CoV-2 variants. TCRdb's copy holds only in-frame clones and misses some; the assay was immunoSEQ multiplex PCR. Seen here are over 200,000 clones, approximately 87% observed once, and the top ten hold around 10%. Treatment noted: about 20 received Ad26.COV2.S at low or high dose, single or two shots; 5 received placebo; per-sample allocation not given. Repertoires come from day 63 after the first vaccine or placebo injection. Material: peripheral blood, obtained in a trial of Ad26.COV2.S vaccine versus placebo. The receptors come from a person aged 18 to 65 who received the Ad26.COV2.S COVID-19 vaccine or a placebo.

The rearrangement uses TRBV6-5 and TRBJ1-2; D remains ambiguous. Deletions cut 5 bases from V and 5 bases from J, with 12 bases between. CDR3 size: 13 residues. The germline CDR1 and CDR2 sequences are MNHEY and SVGAGI. The CDR3 DNA reads TGTGCCAGCAGTCTAACTCCGTCGTATGGCTACACCTTC. It translates to CASSLTPSYGYTF.

The chain joins TRBV25-1 to TRBJ1-4, with 7 bases aligning to TRBD1. The CDR3 spans 13 residues. Germline values: CDR1 MGHDK, CDR2 SYGVNS. J gave up 4 bases and V 7 bases, and 3 bases lay outside the gene matches. This CDR3 reads CASKGAGNEKLFF. The CDR3 DNA reads TGTGCCAGCAAGGGGGCTGGTAATGAAAAACTGTTTTTT.

The rearrangement links TRBV19 to TRBJ1-5; the match to TRBD1 covers 7 bases. The CDR3 loop spans 15 amino acids. Germline trimming cut 3 bases from V and 7 bases from J; bases unmatched to any gene: 9. From germline, CDR1 is LNHDA and CDR2 SQIVND (reference sequence). CDR3 protein: CASSIWSTGNQPQHF. The CDR3 DNA reads TGTGCCAGTAGTATCTGGTCGACAGGGAACCAGCCCCAGCATTTT.

This clone was seen only a few times. The sample has other DNA sequences that encode this CDR3 too. This chain links TRBV5-4 with TRBJ1-4; D unclear. Germline values: CDR1 SGHNT, CDR2 YYREEE (reference sequence). V was clipped by 0 bases and J by 4 bases, with 10 bases between them. CDR3 size: 15 residues. The CDR3: CASSLALGSNEKLFF. CDR3 DNA: TGTGCCAGCAGCTTGGCATTAGGCAGTAATGAAAAACTGTTTTTT.

The gene calls are TRBV6-5 and TRBJ2-5; D gene uncertain. Germline V gene lookup returns CDR1 MNHEY and CDR2 SVGAGI. Trimming pared 5 bases from V and 1 base from J, leaving 14 bases between. CDR3 length equals 15 residues. CDR3 protein: CASSPPTDSQETQYF. The CDR3 nucleotides are TGTGCCAGCAGTCCCCCGACGGATTCCCAAGAGACCCAGTACTTC.

This chain joins TRBV27 and TRBJ2-1; 11 bases fit TRBD1. Trimming removed 2 bases from V and 5 bases from J; junction bases left unmatched: 2. CDR1 is MNHEY, CDR2 SMNVEV, per germline (reference sequence). The CDR3 runs 15 residues. The CDR3 loop is CASSLGTGGDNEQFF. For the CDR3, the DNA is TGTGCCAGCAGTTTAGGGACAGGGGGAGACAATGAGCAGTTCTTC.

The J gene is TRBJ2-5, the V gene TRBV3-1 (or the pseudogene TRBV3-2); 13 nucleotides agree with TRBD2. CDR1 is LGHDT and CDR2 is YNNKEL in the germline V gene (reference sequence). The CDR3 sequence is 17 residues long. Unmatched junction bases numbered 15, after V lost 5 bases and J lost 9 bases. The CDR3 coding sequence is TGTGCCAGCAGCACAACTAGCGGGGGGGCGTCGAGCACGGCCCAGTACTTC. This sequence encodes CASSTTSGGASSTAQYF.

V is TRBV7-9 and J is TRBJ2-3; D remains ambiguous. Per the germline V gene, CDR1 is SEHNR and CDR2 is FQNEAQ (reference sequence). Trimming left V 1 base short and J 6 bases short, with 14 bases between. This CDR3 has 15 amino acids. The CDR3 loop is CASSLEEDPWDTQYF. The CDR3 nucleotides read TGTGCCAGCAGCTTAGAAGAGGACCCTTGGGATACGCAGTATTTT.

The J gene is TRBJ2-6, the V gene TRBV9; unclear D gene. Germline V gene sequence: CDR1 SGDLS, CDR2 YYNGEE. V dropped 4 bases and J dropped 0 bases, with 8 bases sitting between them. This CDR3 contains 15 residues. The CDR3 nucleotides are TGTGCCAGCAGCCTTGCTAACTCTGGGGCCAACGTCCTGACTTTC. Encoded protein: CASSLANSGANVLTF.

This chain joins TRBV7-9 and TRBJ1-2; D not resolved. CDR1 and CDR2 (germline): SEHNR, FQNEAQ (reference sequence). This CDR3 has 15 residues. Between the trimmed V and J ends, which lost 3 bases and 3 bases, there was a span of 14 bases. CDR3 sequence (DNA): TGTGCCAGCAGCTTTTCCCCTACTTCCCACTATGGCTACACCTTC. This translates into CASSFSPTSHYGYTF.

This clone was detected only once. This sequence joins TRBV6-6 and TRBJ1-4, with D hard to call. The CDR3 totals 15 residues. From germline, CDR1 is MNHNY and CDR2 SVGAGI (reference sequence). The ends were cut back, 5 bases at V and 0 bases at J, with 10 bases in the middle. The CDR3 loop is CASSARHPTNEKLFF. The CDR3 region has the DNA TGTGCCAGCAGTGCCCGACACCCAACTAATGAAAAACTGTTTTTT.

J is TRBJ1-5 and V is TRBV10-3; 7 bases agree with TRBD1. The CDR3 extends over 16 amino acids. V trimming: 3 bases; J trimming: 3 bases; junction bases outside the gene matches: 8. CDR1 is ENHRY and CDR2 is SYGVKD in the germline V gene. Here the CDR3 DNA reads TGTGCCATCAGTGAATACGGGACAGCCGTCAATCAGCCCCAGCATTTT. The encoded protein is CAISEYGTAVNQPQHF.

The J gene is TRBJ1-6, the V gene TRBV28, with a weak D call TRBD1 (5 bases). Deletions cut 10 bases from V and 9 bases from J, with 16 bases between. CDR1 is MDHEN, CDR2 SYDVKM, per germline. This CDR3 contains 13 residues. CDR3 nucleotide sequence: TGTGCCACCAGCATGGGAAGGGGTTCACCCCTCCACTTT. Translating gives CATSMGRGSPLHF.

The V gene is TRBV6-4, the J gene TRBJ1-5, with unresolved D. The germline V gene encodes CDR1 MRHNA and CDR2 SNTAGT. Between the trimmed V and J ends, which lost 3 bases and 10 bases, there was a span of 16 bases. The CDR3 covers 14 residues. In nucleotides, the CDR3 is TGTGCCAGCAGTGAGGAGGCTGCCGGCTTCCCCCAGCATTTT. Protein product: CASSEEAAGFPQHF.

The rearrangement joins TRBV6-4 to TRBJ1-1, with D possibly being TRBD1 (5 bases). V lost 3 bases, J lost 5 bases, and 16 bases lay in between. The CDR3 loop spans 15 amino acids. Germline V lookup: CDR1 MRHNA, CDR2 SNTAGT. DNA of the CDR3: TGTGCCAGCAGTGAGTCCCCAGGGATGAGGACTGAAGCTTTCTTT. Encoded protein: CASSESPGMRTEAFF.

The V call is TRBV18, the J call TRBJ2-5; D uncertain. The CDR3 has 13 residues. V gave up 1 base and J gave up 0 bases, with 3 bases separating them. Germline CDR1 is KGHSH and CDR2 is LQKENI. CDR3 loop: CASSPLYQETQYF. The DNA for the CDR3 is TGTGCCAGCTCACCACTGTACCAAGAGACCCAGTACTTC.

CDR3 in DNA: TGTGCCAGCAGCTTAGGGGACAGTCGTCAGTACTTC. It encodes CASSLGDSRQYF. The chain employs TRBV7-9 and TRBJ2-5, with 7 bases matching TRBD1. Unmatched junction bases numbered 4, after V lost 1 base and J lost 11 bases. The germline gives CDR1 SEHNR, CDR2 FQNEAQ (reference sequence). This CDR3 has 12 amino acids. Drawing the rest from reference TRBV7-9 and TRBJ2-5, the complete variable domain is DTGVSQNPRHKITKRGQNVTFRCDPISEHNRLYWYRQTLGQGPEFLTYFQNEAQLEKSRLLSDRFSAERPKGSFSTLEIQRTEQGDSAMYLCASSLGDSRQYFGPGTRLLVL.

The chain uses TRBV12-5 and TRBJ2-1; possibly TRBD1 or TRBD2 for D (6 bases each). Trimming cost V 6 bases and J 7 bases, with 13 bases left between them. The germline gives CDR1 LGHNT, CDR2 FRNRAP. This CDR3 is 13 amino acids long. CDR3 sequence (DNA): TGTGCTAGTGGCTTAACAGGGAGGAATGAGCAGTTCTTC. This sequence encodes CASGLTGRNEQFF.

The CDR3 DNA sequence: TGTGCCGCCCGGACGCGTGATAATTCACCCCTCCACTTT. Its translation: CAARTRDNSPLHF. V and J are TRBV6-5 and TRBJ1-6; D not resolved. V gave up 11 bases and J gave up 5 bases, with 13 bases separating them. This CDR3 comprises 13 residues. CDR1 MNHEY and CDR2 SVGAGI come from the germline V gene.

This rearrangement joins TRBV7-3 to TRBJ2-2, with no clear D. From germline, CDR1 is SGHTA and CDR2 FQGTGA. V shed 2 bases and J shed 3 bases, with 4 bases lying between them. The CDR3 spans 13 residues. DNA of the CDR3: TGTGCCAGCAGCTTACAGGACACCGGGGAGCTGTTTTTT. It is translated as CASSLQDTGELFF.

V usage is TRBV30 and J usage is TRBJ2-7; 9 bases match TRBD1. The CDR3 has 13 residues. Per the germline V gene, CDR1 is GTSNPN and CDR2 is SVGIG (reference sequence). After removal of 0 bases from V and 4 bases from J, the junction contained 1 base not matched to a gene. CDR3 sequence (DNA): TGTGCCTGGAGTGTGGGACAGGGTTACGAGCAGTACTTC. It is translated as CAWSVGQGYEQYF. Full variable domain (outside the CDR3, taken from reference TRBV30 and TRBJ2-7): SQTIHQWPATLVQPVGSPLSLECTVEGTSNPNLYWYRQAAGRGLQLLFYSVGIGQISSEVPQNLSASRPQDRQFILSSKKLLLSDSGFYLCAWSVGQGYEQYFGPGTRLTVT.

This sequence joins TRBV4-1 and TRBJ1-2; 7 nucleotides line up with TRBD1. CDR3 length: 16 amino acids. Germline trimming cut 3 bases from V and 6 bases from J; bases unmatched to any gene: 13. CDR1 is MGHRA, CDR2 YSYEKL, per germline. This chain's CDR3 is CASSHSNLDRENGYTF. CDR3 in DNA: TGCGCCAGCAGCCATTCTAACCTTGACAGGGAGAATGGCTACACCTTC.

V and J are TRBV30 and TRBJ1-1; 7 bases are a match to TRBD1. Losses at the gene ends were 4 bases for V and 5 bases for J; bases not matched to a gene: 7. This CDR3 has 13 amino acids. Germline CDR1 reads GTSNPN; CDR2 reads SVGIG (reference sequence). The CDR3 DNA reads as TGTGCCTGGAAGTGGGTCAGGGGGACTGAAGCTTTCTTT. Its protein product is CAWKWVRGTEAFF.

This rearrangement joins TRBV23-1 to TRBJ2-7, with 7 bases lining up with TRBD1. TRBV23-1 counts as an open reading frame of uncertain function. This CDR3 is 15 amino acids long. Trimming removed 1 base from V and 3 bases from J; junction bases left unmatched: 6. CDR3: CASSQFWGQLYEQYF. The DNA of the CDR3 is TGCGCCAGCAGTCAATTTTGGGGACAGCTCTACGAGCAGTACTTC.

The rearrangement uses TRBV5-1 and TRBJ1-4, with 7 positions matching TRBD1. Germline V CDR1 and CDR2: SGHRS, YFSETQ. CDR3 length: 15 residues. The trim removed 0 bases at V and 7 bases at J, leaving 6 bases unmatched. CDR3 loop: CASSLETGLSEKLFF. The CDR3 nucleotides are TGCGCCAGCAGCTTGGAGACAGGGCTTTCTGAAAAACTGTTTTTT.

The J gene is TRBJ1-1, the V gene TRBV25-1; TRBD1 is a possible D gene (5 bases). The length of the CDR3 is 13 residues. Germline V CDR1 and CDR2: MGHDK, SYGVNS. V was trimmed by 0 bases and J by 10 bases, leaving 12 bases between them. CDR3 nucleotides: TGTGCCAGCAGTGAATATCTCGGCCAGGGAGCTTTCTTT. Translated: CASSEYLGQGAFF.